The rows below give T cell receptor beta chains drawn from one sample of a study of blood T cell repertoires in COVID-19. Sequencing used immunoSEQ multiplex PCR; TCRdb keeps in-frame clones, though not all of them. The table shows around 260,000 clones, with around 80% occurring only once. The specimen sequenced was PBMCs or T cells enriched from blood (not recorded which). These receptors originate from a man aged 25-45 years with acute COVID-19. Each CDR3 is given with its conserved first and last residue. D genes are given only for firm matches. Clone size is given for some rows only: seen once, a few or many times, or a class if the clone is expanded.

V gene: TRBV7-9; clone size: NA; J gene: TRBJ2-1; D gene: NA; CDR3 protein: CASSLAVGSSYNEQFF; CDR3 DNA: TGTGCCAGCAGCTTAGCCGTGGGGAGCTCCTACAATGAGCAGTTCTTC
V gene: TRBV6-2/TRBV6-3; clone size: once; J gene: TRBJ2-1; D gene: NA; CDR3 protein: CASSYSPSSVYNEQFF; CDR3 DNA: TGTGCCAGCAGTTACTCTCCTAGCTCGGTCTACAATGAGCAGTTCTTC
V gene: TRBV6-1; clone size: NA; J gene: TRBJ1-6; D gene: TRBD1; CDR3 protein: CASSEYRGGSPLHF; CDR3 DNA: TGTGCCAGCAGTGAGTACAGGGGCGGCTCACCCCTCCACTTT
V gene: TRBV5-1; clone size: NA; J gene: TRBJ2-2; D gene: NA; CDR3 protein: CASSAGSYTGELFF; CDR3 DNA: TGTGCCAGCAGCGCCGGGTCCTACACCGGGGAGCTGTTTTTT
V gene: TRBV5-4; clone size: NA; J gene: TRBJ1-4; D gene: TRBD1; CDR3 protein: CASSIQGGILFF; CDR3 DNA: TGTGCCAGCAGCATACAGGGGGGAATACTGTTTTTT
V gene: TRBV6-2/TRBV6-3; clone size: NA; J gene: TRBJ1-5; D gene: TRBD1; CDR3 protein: CASSYGAGGLRQPQHF; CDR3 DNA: TGTGCCAGCAGTTACGGGGCAGGGGGCCTGAGGCAGCCCCAGCATTTT
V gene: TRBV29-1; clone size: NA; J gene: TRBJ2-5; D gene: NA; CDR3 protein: CSVVRSEAAQYF; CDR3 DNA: TGCAGCGTTGTGAGGTCGGAGGCGGCCCAGTACTTC
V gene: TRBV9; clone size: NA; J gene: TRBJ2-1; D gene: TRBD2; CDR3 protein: CASSVGTSSYNEQFF; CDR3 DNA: TGTGCCAGCAGCGTAGGGACTAGTTCCTACAATGAGCAGTTCTTC
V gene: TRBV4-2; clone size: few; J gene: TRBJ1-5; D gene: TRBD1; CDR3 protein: CASSQEGQGGQPQHF; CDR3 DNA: TGTGCCAGCAGCCAAGAGGGACAGGGGGGACAGCCCCAGCATTTT
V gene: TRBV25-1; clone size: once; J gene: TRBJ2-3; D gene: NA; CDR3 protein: CASKGGLSTDTQYF; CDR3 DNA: TGTGCCAGCAAGGGGGGGCTTTCCACAGATACGCAGTATTTT
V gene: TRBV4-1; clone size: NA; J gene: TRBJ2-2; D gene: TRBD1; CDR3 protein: CASSFQGAVGELFF; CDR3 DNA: TGCGCCAGCAGCTTTCAGGGGGCCGTCGGGGAGCTGTTTTTT
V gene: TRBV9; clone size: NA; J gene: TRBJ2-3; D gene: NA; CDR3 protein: CASTRRGESTDTQYF; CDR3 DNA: TGTGCCAGCACCCGCCGCGGAGAGTCCACAGATACGCAGTATTTT
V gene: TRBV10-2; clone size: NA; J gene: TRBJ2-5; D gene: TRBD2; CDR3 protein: CASGEVAGSETQYF; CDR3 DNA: TGCGCCAGCGGGGAGGTAGCGGGTAGTGAGACCCAGTACTTC
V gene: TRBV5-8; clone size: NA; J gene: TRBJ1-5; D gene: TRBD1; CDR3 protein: CASSLSQGNQPQHF; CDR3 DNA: TGTGCCAGCAGCTTATCACAGGGGAATCAGCCCCAGCATTTT
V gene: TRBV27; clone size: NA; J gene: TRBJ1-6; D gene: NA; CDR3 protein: CASSFWQNYNSPLHF; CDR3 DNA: TGTGCCAGCAGTTTTTGGCAGAACTATAATTCACCCCTCCACTTT
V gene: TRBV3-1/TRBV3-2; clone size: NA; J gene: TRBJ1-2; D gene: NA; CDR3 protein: CASSPTGYGYTF; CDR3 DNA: TGTGCCAGCAGCCCCACAGGTTATGGCTACACCTTC
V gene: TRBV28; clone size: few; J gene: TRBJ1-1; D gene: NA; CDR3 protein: CASSLTGGRTEAFF; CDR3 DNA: TGTGCCAGCAGTTTAACCGGAGGACGCACTGAAGCTTTCTTT
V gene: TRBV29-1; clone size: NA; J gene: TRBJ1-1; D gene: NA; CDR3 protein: CSVGAGAQTEAFF; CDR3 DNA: TGCAGCGTGGGGGCGGGGGCGCAGACTGAAGCTTTCTTT
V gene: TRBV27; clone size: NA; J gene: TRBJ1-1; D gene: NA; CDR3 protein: CASSFGRTLPTEAFF; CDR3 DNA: TGTGCCAGCAGTTTCGGGAGGACCTTGCCCACTGAAGCTTTCTTT
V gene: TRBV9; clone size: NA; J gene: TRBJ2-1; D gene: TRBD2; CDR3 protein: CASSASPPGLASRGDNEQFF; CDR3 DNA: TGTGCCAGCAGCGCCTCTCCCCCGGGACTAGCGTCGAGAGGTGACAATGAGCAGTTCTTC
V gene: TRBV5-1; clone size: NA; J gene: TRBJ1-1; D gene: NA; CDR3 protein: CASSDTVSYSDLAFF; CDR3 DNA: TGTGCCAGCAGCGATACAGTTTCATACTCAGATTTGGCTTTCTTT
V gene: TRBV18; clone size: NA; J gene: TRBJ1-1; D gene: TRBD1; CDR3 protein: CASSPQTGTGNTEAFF; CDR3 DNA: TGTGCCAGCTCACCCCAAACCGGGACAGGGAACACTGAAGCTTTCTTT
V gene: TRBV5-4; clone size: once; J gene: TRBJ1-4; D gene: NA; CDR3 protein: CASSFYGGEKLFF; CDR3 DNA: TGTGCCAGCAGCTTTTACGGGGGTGAAAAACTGTTTTTT
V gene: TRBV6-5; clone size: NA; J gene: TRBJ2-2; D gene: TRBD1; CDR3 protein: CASFSDRARRELFF; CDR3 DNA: TGTGCCAGCTTTTCGGACAGGGCGAGAAGGGAGCTGTTTTTT
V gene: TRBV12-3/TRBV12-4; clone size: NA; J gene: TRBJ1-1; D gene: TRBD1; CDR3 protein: CASGIRDSEAFF; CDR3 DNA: TGTGCCAGCGGAATCCGGGACAGTGAAGCTTTCTTT
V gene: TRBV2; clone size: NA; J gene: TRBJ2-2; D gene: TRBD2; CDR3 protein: CASSDVAGGSSGELFF; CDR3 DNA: TGTGCCAGCAGTGACGTAGCGGGGGGTTCTAGCGGGGAGCTGTTTTTT
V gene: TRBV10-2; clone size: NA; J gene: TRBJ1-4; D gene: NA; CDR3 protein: CASSAGGSNEKLFF; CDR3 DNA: TGCGCCAGCAGTGCCGGGGGGAGTAATGAAAAACTGTTTTTT
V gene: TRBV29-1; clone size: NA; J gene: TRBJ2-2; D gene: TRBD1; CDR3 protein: CSSTGDGTGELFF; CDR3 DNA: TGCAGCTCGACAGGGGATGGTACCGGGGAGCTGTTTTTT
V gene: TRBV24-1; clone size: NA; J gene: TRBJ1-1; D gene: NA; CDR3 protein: CATSDLLGLEAFF; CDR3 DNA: TGTGCCACCAGTGATTTACTGGGGCTTGAAGCTTTCTTT
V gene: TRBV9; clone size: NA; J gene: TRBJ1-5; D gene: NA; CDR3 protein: CASSVGLDQPQHF; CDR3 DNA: TGTGCCAGCAGCGTAGGGCTCGATCAGCCCCAGCATTTT
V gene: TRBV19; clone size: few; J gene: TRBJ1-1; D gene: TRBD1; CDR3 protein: CASSLRGTGRTVNTEAFF; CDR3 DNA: TGTGCCAGTAGTCTCCGGGGGACAGGACGTACGGTGAACACTGAAGCTTTCTTT
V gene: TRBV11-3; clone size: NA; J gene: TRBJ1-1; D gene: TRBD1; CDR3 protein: CASSLSGGNTEAFF; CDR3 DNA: TGTGCCAGCAGCTTATCAGGGGGGAACACTGAAGCTTTCTTT
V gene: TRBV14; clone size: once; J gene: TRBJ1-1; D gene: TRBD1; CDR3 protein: CASSQVGTGRTEAFF; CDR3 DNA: TGTGCCAGCAGCCAAGTGGGGACAGGGAGAACTGAAGCTTTCTTT
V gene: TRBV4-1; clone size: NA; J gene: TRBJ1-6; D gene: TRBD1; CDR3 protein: CASSHQADRVNSPLHF; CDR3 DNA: TGCGCCAGCAGCCACCAGGCAGACAGGGTTAATTCACCCCTCCACTTT
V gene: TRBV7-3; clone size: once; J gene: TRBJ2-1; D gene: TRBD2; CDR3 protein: CASSPRIGAGGYNEQFF; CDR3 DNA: TGTGCCAGCAGCCCCCGGATTGGAGCGGGAGGGTACAATGAGCAGTTCTTC
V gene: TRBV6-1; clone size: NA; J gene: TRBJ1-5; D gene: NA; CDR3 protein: CASSDPWTVDYSNQPQHF; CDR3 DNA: TGTGCCAGCAGTGACCCCTGGACAGTTGATTATAGCAATCAGCCCCAGCATTTT
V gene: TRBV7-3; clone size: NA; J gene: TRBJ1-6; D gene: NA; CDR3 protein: CASSLTRDSPLHF; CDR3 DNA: TGTGCCAGCAGCTTAACGCGGGATTCACCCCTCCACTTT
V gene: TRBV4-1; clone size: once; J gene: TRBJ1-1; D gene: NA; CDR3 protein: CASSRPRAEAFF; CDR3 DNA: TGCGCCAGCAGCCGACCTCGGGCTGAAGCTTTCTTT
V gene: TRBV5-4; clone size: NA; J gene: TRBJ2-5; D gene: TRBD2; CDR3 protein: CASSKTGTSEETQYF; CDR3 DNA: TGTGCCAGCAGCAAAACCGGGACTAGCGAAGAGACCCAGTACTTC
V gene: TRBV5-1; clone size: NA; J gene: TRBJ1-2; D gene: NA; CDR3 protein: CASTRTDGNGYTF; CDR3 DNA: TGCGCCAGCACCAGGACGGACGGGAATGGCTACACCTTC
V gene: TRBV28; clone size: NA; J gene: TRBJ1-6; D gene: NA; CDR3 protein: CASKSGYNSPLHF; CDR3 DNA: TGTGCCAGCAAGTCAGGATATAATTCACCCCTCCACTTT
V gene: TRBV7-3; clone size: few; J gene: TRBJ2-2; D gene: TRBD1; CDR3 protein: CASSFGQGTNTGELFF; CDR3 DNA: TGTGCCAGCAGCTTCGGACAGGGGACGAACACCGGGGAGCTGTTTTTT
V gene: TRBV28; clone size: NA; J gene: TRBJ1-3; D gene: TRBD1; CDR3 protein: CASNDRGLSSRNTIYF; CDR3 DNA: TGTGCCAGCAATGACAGGGGGCTCTCATCTAGAAACACCATATATTTT
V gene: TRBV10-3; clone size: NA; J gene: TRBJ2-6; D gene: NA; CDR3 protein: CAISPGQTGANVLTF; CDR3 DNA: TGTGCCATCAGCCCCGGACAGACTGGGGCCAACGTCCTGACTTTC
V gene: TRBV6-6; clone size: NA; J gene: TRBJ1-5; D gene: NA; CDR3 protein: CASSPGRGLGSQHF; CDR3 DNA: TGTGCCAGCAGCCCCGGTAGGGGGTTGGGGTCCCAGCATTTT
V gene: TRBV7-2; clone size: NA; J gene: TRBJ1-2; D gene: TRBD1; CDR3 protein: CASRPRTGHGYGYTF; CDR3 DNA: TGTGCCAGCAGACCGAGGACAGGGCATGGCTATGGCTACACCTTC
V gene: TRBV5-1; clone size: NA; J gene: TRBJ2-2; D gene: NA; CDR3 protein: CASSLGGVNTGELFF; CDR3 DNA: TGTGCCAGCAGCTTGGGCGGGGTGAACACCGGGGAGCTGTTTTTT
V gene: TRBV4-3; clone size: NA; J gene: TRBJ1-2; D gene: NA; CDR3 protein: CASSQDVREPGGYTF; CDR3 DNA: TGCGCCAGCAGCCAAGATGTTCGGGAGCCCGGCGGCTACACCTTC
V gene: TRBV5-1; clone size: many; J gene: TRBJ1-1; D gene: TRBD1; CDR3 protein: CASSINPGQGPTEAFF; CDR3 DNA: TGCGCCAGCAGCATCAACCCGGGACAGGGACCCACTGAAGCTTTCTTT